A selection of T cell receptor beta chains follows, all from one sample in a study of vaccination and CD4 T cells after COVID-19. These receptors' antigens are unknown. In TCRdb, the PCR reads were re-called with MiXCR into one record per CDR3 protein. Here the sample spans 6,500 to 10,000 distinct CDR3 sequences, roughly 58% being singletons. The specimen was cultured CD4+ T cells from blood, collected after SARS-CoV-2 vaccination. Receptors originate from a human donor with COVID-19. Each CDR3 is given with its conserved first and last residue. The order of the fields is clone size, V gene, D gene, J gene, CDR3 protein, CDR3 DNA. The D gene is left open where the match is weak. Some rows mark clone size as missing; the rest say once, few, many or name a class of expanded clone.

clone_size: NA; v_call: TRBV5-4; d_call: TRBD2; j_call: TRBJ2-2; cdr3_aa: CASSGGTRVGELFF; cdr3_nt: TGTGCCAGCAGCGGCGGGACTAGAGTCGGGGAGCTGTTTTTT
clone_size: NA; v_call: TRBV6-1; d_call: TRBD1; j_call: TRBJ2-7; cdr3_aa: CASRDRRYEQYF; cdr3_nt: TGTGCCAGCAGGGACAGGCGCTACGAGCAGTACTTC
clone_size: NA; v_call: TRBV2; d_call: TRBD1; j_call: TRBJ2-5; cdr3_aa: CASSVGTEWETQYF; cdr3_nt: TGTGCCAGCAGCGTAGGGACAGAGTGGGAGACCCAGTACTTC
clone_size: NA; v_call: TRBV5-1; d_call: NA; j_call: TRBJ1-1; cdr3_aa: CASSLEGNPNTEAFF; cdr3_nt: TGCGCCAGCAGCTTGGAAGGGAACCCGAACACTGAAGCTTTCTTT
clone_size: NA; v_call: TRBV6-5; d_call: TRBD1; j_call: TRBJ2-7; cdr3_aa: CASSYGQGAYEQYF; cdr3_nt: TGTGCCAGCAGTTACGGGCAGGGGGCCTACGAGCAGTACTTC
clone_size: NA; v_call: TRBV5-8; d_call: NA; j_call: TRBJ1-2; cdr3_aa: CASSWDGGYGYTF; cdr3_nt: TGTGCCAGCAGCTGGGACGGAGGTTATGGCTACACCTTC
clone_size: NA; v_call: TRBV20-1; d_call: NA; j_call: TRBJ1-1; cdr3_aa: CSNRRGTEAFF; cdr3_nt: TGCTCGAACAGGCGGGGGACTGAAGCTTTCTTT
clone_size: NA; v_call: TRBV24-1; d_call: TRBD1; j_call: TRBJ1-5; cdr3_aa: CATSDSAGGYQPQHF; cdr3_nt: TGTGCCACCAGTGATTCTGCAGGGGGCTATCAGCCCCAGCATTTT
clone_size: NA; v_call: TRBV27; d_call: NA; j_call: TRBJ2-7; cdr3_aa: CASSFTVSYEQYF; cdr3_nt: TGTGCCAGCAGTTTTACAGTCTCCTACGAGCAGTACTTC
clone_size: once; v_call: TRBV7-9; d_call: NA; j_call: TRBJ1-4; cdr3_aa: CASSRGANEKLFF; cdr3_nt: TGTGCCAGCAGCAGGGGTGCTAATGAAAAACTGTTTTTT
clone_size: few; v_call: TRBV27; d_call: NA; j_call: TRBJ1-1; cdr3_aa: CASSPIGSEAFF; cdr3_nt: TGTGCCAGCAGTCCAATAGGCTCTGAAGCTTTCTTT
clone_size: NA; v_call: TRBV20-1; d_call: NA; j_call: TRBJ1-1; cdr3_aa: CSARDQRNTEAFF; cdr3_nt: TGCAGTGCTAGAGATCAGAGGAACACTGAAGCTTTCTTT
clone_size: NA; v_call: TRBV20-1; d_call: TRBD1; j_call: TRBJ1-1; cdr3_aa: CSARDTDRGQPEAFF; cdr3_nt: TGCAGTGCTAGAGACACGGACAGGGGGCAGCCTGAAGCTTTCTTT
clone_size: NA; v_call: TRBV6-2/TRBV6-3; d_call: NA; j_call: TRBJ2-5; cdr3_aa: CASLEDAETQYF; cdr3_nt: TGTGCCAGCTTGGAAGACGCAGAGACCCAGTACTTC